This is a list of T cell receptor beta chains from one sample in a study of technical replicates of blood from a few donors. Here immunoSEQ multiplex PCR was the method, and the copy in TCRdb shows in-frame clones only, minus some. The repertoire consists of 80,000 or so clones, with 95% to 98% occurring once and the leading ten covering about 0.15%. The specimen was T cells isolated from PBMCs. These receptors originate from a human donor in good health. The CDR3 runs from the conserved cysteine through the conserved F or W. Each record gives: D gene, V gene, clone size, J gene, CDR3 protein, CDR3 DNA. A D gene is named only where the DNA matches it firmly. Rows give clone size only sometimes, using once, few, many, or a class for an expanded clone.

TRBD1,TRBV2,.,TRBJ1-3,CASSLPGTGRSGNTIYF,TGTGCCAGCAGCCTCCCGGGGACAGGCCGCTCTGGAAACACCATATATTTT
TRBD1,TRBV7-9,.,TRBJ1-4,CASSQSAWGTGEDEKLFF,TGTGCCAGCAGCCAATCCGCCTGGGGGACAGGGGAAGACGAAAAACTGTTTTTT
.,TRBV5-1,.,TRBJ1-6,CASAERGGDSPLHF,TGCGCCAGCGCTGAACGAGGGGGAGATTCACCCCTCCACTTT
.,TRBV18,.,TRBJ1-4,CASSPFRETNEKLFF,TGTGCCAGCTCACCGTTCCGCGAAACTAATGAAAAACTGTTTTTT
.,TRBV28,.,TRBJ1-5,CASSENRYSNQPQHF,TGTGCCAGCAGTGAGAATCGGTATAGCAATCAGCCCCAGCATTTT
TRBD2,TRBV27,.,TRBJ2-7,CASSSRTSGRYEQYF,TGTGCCAGCAGTTCCCGGACTAGCGGGAGGTACGAGCAGTACTTC
TRBD1,TRBV30,.,TRBJ1-2,CAWVDRGYNGYTF,TGTGCCTGGGTAGACAGGGGCTATAATGGCTACACCTTC
TRBD1,TRBV18,.,TRBJ1-2,CASSPRQGSYTF,TGTGCCAGCTCACCACGACAGGGGAGCTACACCTTC
TRBD2,TRBV14,few,TRBJ2-1,CASSQVSGRDEQFF,TGTGCCAGCAGCCAAGTGTCCGGGAGGGATGAGCAGTTCTTC
.,TRBV7-9,.,TRBJ1-2,CASRPLQGSHQPKNYGYTF,TGTGCCAGCAGGCCACTACAGGGTTCACACCAGCCAAAGAACTATGGCTACACCTTC